The T cell receptor beta chain described here comes from a study of Graves' ophthalmopathy and Graves' hyperthyroidism. Study-wide context: Peripheral blood samples were taken at initial diagnosis, before any treatment.

The CDR3 extends over 13 amino acids. The germline gives CDR1 LGHDT, CDR2 YNNKEL (reference sequence). Trimming took off 5 bases at V and 2 bases at J, with 9 bases between the two ends. This clonotype was detected ten times or more. TCR beta CDR3 amplification used RNA transcripts. The first-round RT-PCR employed HTBI primers together with the Qiagen OneStep RT-PCR kit. A multiplex PCR was then performed as the second round. TCRdb independently ran MiXCR on the multiplex PCR reads; one entry per CDR3 protein. Of 400,000 to 450,000 distinct CDR3 sequences in the sample, 20% to 25% were seen once. The rearrangement joins TRBV3-1 to TRBJ1-2, with D possibly being TRBD1 (5 bases). The source material was peripheral blood. This sequence originates from a woman between 18 and 30 years old with stable Graves' hyperthyroidism. The CDR3 coding sequence is TGTGCCAGCAGCGCGGGACGGAACTATGGCTACACCTTC. It yields the protein CASSAGRNYGYTF.